The T cell receptor beta chain described here comes from a study of T cell repertoires in aging, cancer and after chemotherapy. Study overall: Six age groups, ranging from 30 or younger to 70 or older, included the donors. Findings and caveats of the study: These repertoire data do not allow conclusions about immunological memory after chemotherapy. In cancer patients, declining TCR diversity with age involved lost richness and lost evenness.

Turning to this clonotype: What it binds is unknown.

TCR beta rearrangements were amplified from peripheral blood genomic DNA. Rearranged V-D-J TRB sequences were amplified with a mixed TRB-A/B primer pool. TCRdb reanalysed the multiplex PCR reads using MiXCR and keeps one entry per CDR3 protein. The sample contains approximately 4,900 distinct CDR3 sequences, approximately 38% of which appear only once. The specimen was blood. The TCR was taken from a human donor with a blood cancer.

CDR3 sequence reads: CSGESDNTGELFF. The CDR3 DNA is TGCAGCGGCGAGTCGGATAACACCGGGGAGCTGTTTTTT. The chain has TRBV29-1 and TRBJ2-2; D remains unclear. The germline gives CDR1 SQVTM, CDR2 ANQGSEA. V dropped 7 bases and J dropped 2 bases, with 11 bases sitting between them. This CDR3 has 13 amino acids.